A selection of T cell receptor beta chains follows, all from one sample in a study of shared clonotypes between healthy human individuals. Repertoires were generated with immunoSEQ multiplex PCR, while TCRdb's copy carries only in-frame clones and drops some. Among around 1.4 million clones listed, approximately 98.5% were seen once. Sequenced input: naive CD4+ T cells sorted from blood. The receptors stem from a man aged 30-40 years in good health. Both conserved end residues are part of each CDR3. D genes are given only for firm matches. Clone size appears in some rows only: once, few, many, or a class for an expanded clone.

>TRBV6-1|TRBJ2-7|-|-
TGTGCCAGCAACAAAGCCTACGAGCAGTACTTC
CASNKAYEQYF
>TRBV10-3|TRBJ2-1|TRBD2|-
TGTGCCACCACTAGCGGGACGTACAATGAGCAGTTCTTC
CATTSGTYNEQFF
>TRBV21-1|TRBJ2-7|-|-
-
CASSKGFGQGIQQYF
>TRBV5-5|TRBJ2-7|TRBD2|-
TGTGCCAGCAGCTTAGGACTAGCGCAGAACTACGAGCAGTACTTC
CASSLGLAQNYEQYF
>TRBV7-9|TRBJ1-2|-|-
TGTGCCAGCAGCTCGGACAGCAGCTATGGCTACACCTTC
CASSSDSSYGYTF
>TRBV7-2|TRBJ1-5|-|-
TGTGCCATCTCCACAGCGCTAGATCAGCCCCAGCATTTT
CAISTALDQPQHF
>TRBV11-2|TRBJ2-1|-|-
TGTGCCAGCAGCTTAGTCGGAAGCTCCTACAATGAGCAGTTCTTC
CASSLVGSSYNEQFF
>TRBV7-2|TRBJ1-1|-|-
TGTGCCAGCAGCTTAGCGCTAGACATTCCCACTGAAGCTTTCTTT
CASSLALDIPTEAFF
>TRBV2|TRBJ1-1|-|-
TGTGCCAGCAGTGAGTCCTTCGGGGGGACTGAAGCTTTCTTT
CASSESFGGTEAFF
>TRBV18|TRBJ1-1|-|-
TGTGCCAGCTCACCGCAGGGCGTCACTGAAGCTTTCTTT
CASSPQGVTEAFF
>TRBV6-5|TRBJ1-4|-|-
TGTGCCAGCAGGATCAGGGTTGGCGAAAAACTGTTTTTT
CASRIRVGEKLFF
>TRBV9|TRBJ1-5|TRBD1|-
TGTGCCAGCAGCCGGACAGGGAGGAATCAGCCCCAGCATTTT
CASSRTGRNQPQHF
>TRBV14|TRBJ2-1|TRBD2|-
TGTGCCAGCAGCCAGGCTAGCGGGAGCATCGGGAATGAGCAGTTCTTC
CASSQASGSIGNEQFF
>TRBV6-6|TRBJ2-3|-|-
TGTGCCAGCAGTTACGAGTTTGGTCGGGGCGTTCAGTATTTT
CASSYEFGRGVQYF
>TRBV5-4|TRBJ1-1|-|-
TGTGCCAGCAGCTTAGGGCTGAACACTGAAGCTTTCTTT
CASSLGLNTEAFF
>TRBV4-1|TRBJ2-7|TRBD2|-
TGCGCCAGCAGCCAAGTCAGCGGGAGTAGATACGAGCAGTACTTC
CASSQVSGSRYEQYF
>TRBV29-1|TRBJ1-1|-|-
TGCAGCGTTGAATTGGGTAACACTGAAGCTTTCTTT
CSVELGNTEAFF
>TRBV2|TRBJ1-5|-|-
TGTGCCAGCATATCGGATGTCAGGCAGCCCCAGCATTTT
CASISDVRQPQHF
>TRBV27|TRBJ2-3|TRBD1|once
TGTGCCAGCAGTTTAAGGGGACAGAGTACAGATACGCAGTATTTT
CASSLRGQSTDTQYF
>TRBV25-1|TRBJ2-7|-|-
TGTGCCAGCAGTTATCAATCGCCTACCTACGAGCAGTACTTC
CASSYQSPTYEQYF
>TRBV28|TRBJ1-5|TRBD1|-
TGTGCCGCCACTACAGGGGGCGTTCAGCCCCAGCATTTT
CAATTGGVQPQHF
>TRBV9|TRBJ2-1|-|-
TGTGCCAGCAGCGGGAAACTAGTATCATCCTACAATGAGCAGTTCTTC
CASSGKLVSSYNEQFF
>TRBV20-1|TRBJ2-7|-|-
TGCAGTGCCCAGGCAGATTATCAAGCCGGGTTC
CSAQADYQAGF
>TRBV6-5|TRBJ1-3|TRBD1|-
TGTGCCAGCAAGACAGGGCCGCGCTCTGGAAACACCATATATTTT
CASKTGPRSGNTIYF
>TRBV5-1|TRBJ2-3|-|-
TGCGCCAGCAGCTTGGTACTTACGACCAGGGATACGCAGTATTTT
CASSLVLTTRDTQYF
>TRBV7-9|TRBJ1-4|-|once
TGTGCCAGCAGGCAAATGGGACCGGGGGGAATGAATGAAAAACTGTTTTTT
CASRQMGPGGMNEKLFF
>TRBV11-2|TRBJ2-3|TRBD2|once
TGTGCCAGCAGCGCCCCTCTAGCGGGAGTAGTTTATACGCAGTATTTT
CASSAPLAGVVYTQYF
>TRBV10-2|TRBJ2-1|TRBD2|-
TGCGCCAGCTCGGGCGGGGGCGGGAGGCCCTACAATGAGCAGTTCTTC
CASSGGGGRPYNEQFF
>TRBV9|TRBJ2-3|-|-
TGTGCCAGCAGCGTCACCGGAGATACGCAGTATTTT
CASSVTGDTQYF
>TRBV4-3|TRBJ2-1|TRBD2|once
TGCGCCAGGACAAGTCGGCTAGCGGGACGCAATGAGCAGTTCTTC
CARTSRLAGRNEQFF
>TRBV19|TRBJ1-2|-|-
TGTGCCAGTAGTTTGAACTATGGCTACACCTTC
CASSLNYGYTF
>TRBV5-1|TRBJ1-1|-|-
TGCGCCAGCAGCCTACCTTTTGCAGGGGACATGAACACTGAAGCTTTCTTT
CASSLPFAGDMNTEAFF
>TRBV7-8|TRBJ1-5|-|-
TGTGCCAGCAGCGGATACCGGGCCCCAAATCAGCCCCAGCATTTT
CASSGYRAPNQPQHF
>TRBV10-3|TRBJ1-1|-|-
TGTGCCATCAGCGGCAGGCTGAACACTGAAGCTTTCTTT
CAISGRLNTEAFF
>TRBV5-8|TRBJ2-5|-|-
TGTGCCAGCAGCTTGCGGCAGGGCCTGTTTCGAGAGACCCAGTACTTC
CASSLRQGLFRETQYF
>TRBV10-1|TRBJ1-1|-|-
TGCGCCAGCAGTGAGTCGTCCGGGGGCACTGAAGCTTTCTTT
CASSESSGGTEAFF
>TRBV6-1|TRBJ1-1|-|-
TGTGCCAGCAGTGTCCAGGAGAACACTGAAGCTTTCTTT
CASSVQENTEAFF
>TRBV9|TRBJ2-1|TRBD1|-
TGTGCCAGCAGCGTAAACCCCCCCGGGACAGGGTCCAATGAGCAGTTCTTC
CASSVNPPGTGSNEQFF
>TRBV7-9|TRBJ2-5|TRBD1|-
TGTGCCAGCAGCTTAGACCCGGGACAGGGGGTAGAGACCCAGTACTTC
CASSLDPGQGVETQYF
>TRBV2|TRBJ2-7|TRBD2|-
TGTGCCAGCAACGAGGGCGGGAGGGCCCGGGACGAGCAGTACTTC
CASNEGGRARDEQYF
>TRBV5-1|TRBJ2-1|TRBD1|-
TGCGCCAGCAGCGGAGGACAGGGGGCGAGTCGGCATGAGCAGTTCTTC
CASSGGQGASRHEQFF
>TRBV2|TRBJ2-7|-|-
TGTGCCAGCAGAGACACTAGCCACGACGAGCAGTACTTC
CASRDTSHDEQYF
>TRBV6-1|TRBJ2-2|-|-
TGTGCCAGCAGTGCCCGCGCAACCGGGGAGCTGTTTTTT
CASSARATGELFF
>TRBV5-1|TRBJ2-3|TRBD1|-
TGCGCCAGCAGCTTGACAGGGGCTGGCACAGATACGCAGTATTTT
CASSLTGAGTDTQYF
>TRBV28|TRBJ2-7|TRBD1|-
TGTGCCAGCAGCTCTACCGGGACAGGGGGCTCCTACGAGCAGTACTTC
CASSSTGTGGSYEQYF
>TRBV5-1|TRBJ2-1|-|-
TGCGCCAGCAGCACGACAGGATCCGGCTATGAGCAGTTCTTC
CASSTTGSGYEQFF
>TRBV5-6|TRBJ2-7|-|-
TGTGCCAGCAGCTTGATCGACACTTCCTACGAGCAGTACTTC
CASSLIDTSYEQYF
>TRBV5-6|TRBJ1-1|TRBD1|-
TGTGCCAGCAGCTTGGGTCCAGGGGGGAACACTGAAGCTTTCTTT
CASSLGPGGNTEAFF
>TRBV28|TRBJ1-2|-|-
TGTGCCAGCATCTCAACGGGGCAGGAACCTTATGGCTACACCTTC
CASISTGQEPYGYTF
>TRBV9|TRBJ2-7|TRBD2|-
TGTGCCAGCAGCCCACTCGGCGGGAGTCTCTACGAGCAGTACTTC
CASSPLGGSLYEQYF
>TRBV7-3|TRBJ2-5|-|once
TGTGCCAGCAGCTTAGGACAGAAAGAGACCCAGTACTTC
CASSLGQKETQYF
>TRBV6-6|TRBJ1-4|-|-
TGTGCCAGCAACCAGAGGGGTGGCGATGAAAAACTGTTTTTT
CASNQRGGDEKLFF
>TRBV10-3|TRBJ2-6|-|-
TGTGCCATCAGTGAGTCGCGGAACTCGGTAGGTGGGGCCAACGTCCTGACTTTC
CAISESRNSVGGANVLTF
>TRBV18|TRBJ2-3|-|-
TGTGCCAGCTCATCGATTCTTGATACGCAGTATTTT
CASSSILDTQYF